The 30 T cell receptor beta chains reported below all come from one sample, sequenced in a study of molecular identifiers for immune sequencing clone quantification. Via MiXCR, TCRdb re-called the PCR reads, giving one row per CDR3 protein. Of tens of thousands of distinct CDR3 sequences in the sample, 15% to 20% are singletons; the top ten hold about 1.5%. Sequencing was done on a sample of naive CD8+ T cells from blood, with Jurkat cell RNA spiked in. Subset given: FACS-sorted CD8+CD4-CCR7+CD45RA+ naive T cells. The receptors come from a human donor in good health. Some libraries in this study had Jurkat cell RNA spiked in.

A word on this clonotype: This may be a read error, as it is one base from a much larger clone. The chain uses TRBV5-1 and TRBJ2-7; the match to TRBD2 covers 11 bases. This CDR3 comprises 18 residues. The V segment lost 0 bases and the J segment 1 base; nucleotides outside the gene matches: 9. Germline values: CDR1 SGHRS, CDR2 YFSETQ. The CDR3: CASSLVPSGRPLSYEQYF. CDR3 sequence (DNA): TGCGCCAGCAGCTTGGTCCCTAGCGGGAGGCCACTATCCTACGAGCAGTACTTC.

This clonotype has ten or more counts. The chain employs TRBV7-9 and TRBJ1-2, with D hard to call. V was clipped by 4 bases and J by 5 bases, with 8 bases between them. The CDR3 runs to 12 residues. From germline, CDR1 is SEHNR and CDR2 FQNEAQ (reference sequence). CDR3 bases: TGTGCCAGCAGCTATATCAAGTATGGCTACACCTTC. Encoded protein: CASSYIKYGYTF.

This clonotype was seen a few times. A much larger clone lies a single base off, so this may be a read error. It is likely a read error, because the conserved phenylalanine at the end of the CDR3 is missing. The rearrangement links TRBV7-6 to TRBJ2-7; D tentatively reads TRBD1 or TRBD2 (5 bases each). CDR3 size: 14 residues. Germline V gene sequence: CDR1 SGHVS, CDR2 FNYEAQ. V dropped 5 bases and J dropped 2 bases, with 13 bases sitting between them. CDR3 loop: CASSPLGTAYEQYS. CDR3 nucleotides: TGTGCCAGCAGCCCACTGGGGACCGCCTACGAGCAGTACTCC.

This clonotype was observed many times. This chain uses TRBV9 with TRBJ2-2; TRBD1 matches at 7 bases. With V trimmed by 3 bases and J by 6 bases, 2 bases remained unmatched. The CDR3 totals 13 residues. Germline CDR1 reads SGDLS; CDR2 reads YYNGEE. CDR3 in amino acids: CASSEGTAGELFF. In DNA, the CDR3 is TGTGCCAGCAGCGAGGGGACAGCCGGGGAGCTGTTTTTT.

With respect to this clonotype: A much larger clone lies a single base off, so this may be a read error. V is TRBV27 and J is TRBJ2-7; D call uncertain. CDR3 length equals 12 residues. Germline V gene data show CDR1 as MNHEY and CDR2 as SMNVEV (reference sequence). Trimming took 8 bases from V and 9 from J, leaving 17 bases between them. The CDR3 spells CASGWGPLGQYF. The CDR3 nucleotides are TGTGCCAGCGGCTGGGGTCCCCTCGGGCAGTACTTC.

Of note for this clonotype: It may be a read error: a sequence one base away is much more abundant. The conserved final phenylalanine or tryptophan is absent from the CDR3, which likely points to a read error. The V call is TRBV19, the J call TRBJ2-7; D possibly matches TRBD1 or TRBD2 (5 bases each). Germline V gives CDR1 LNHDA, CDR2 SQIVND (reference sequence). The CDR3 totals 12 residues. V was trimmed by 6 bases and J by 4 bases, leaving 10 bases between them. The CDR3 protein is CASSRDGYEQYL. DNA for the CDR3: TGTGCCAGTAGCAGGGACGGATACGAGCAGTACCTC.

There are a few counts of this clonotype. The chain employs TRBV20-1 and TRBJ2-7, with unresolved D. With 3 bases removed from V and 0 bases from J, the gap between germline ends came to 9 bases. The CDR3 covers 13 residues. Germline-derived CDR1 and CDR2 are DFQATT and SNEGSKA (reference sequence). The CDR3 DNA is TGCAGTGCTAGGTCCGGGCTCTCCTACGAGCAGTACTTC. Its translation: CSARSGLSYEQYF.

This clonotype was found many times. The gene calls are TRBV7-9 and TRBJ2-2, with 7 nucleotides matching TRBD1. J was trimmed by 10 bases and V by 3 bases; bases with no gene match: 11. The germline CDR1 and CDR2 sequences are SEHNR and FQNEAQ (reference sequence). This CDR3 spans 15 amino acids. The DNA of the CDR3 is TGTGCCAGCAGCTTTTCGAGGGGGCGGTCCGCGGAGCTGTTTTTT. It encodes CASSFSRGRSAELFF.

This clonotype has a handful of counts. The gene calls are TRBV5-6 and TRBJ2-1, with D perhaps TRBD1 (5 bases). V shed 3 bases and J shed 0 bases, with 10 bases lying between them. The CDR3 is made up of 15 amino acids. Germline V gives CDR1 SGHDT, CDR2 YYEEEE. The CDR3 sequence is CASSWTPSSYNEQFF. Here the CDR3 DNA reads TGTGCCAGCAGCTGGACACCCAGCTCCTACAATGAGCAGTTCTTC.

At least ten counts were recorded for this clonotype. The chain combines TRBV6-2 or TRBV6-3 with TRBJ2-7; D may match TRBD1 or TRBD2 (5 bases each). Germline V gives CDR1 MNHEY, CDR2 SVGEGT. V shed 0 bases and J shed 0 bases, with 21 bases lying between them. The CDR3 loop spans 19 amino acids. As DNA, the CDR3 is TGTGCCAGCAGTTACTCGATCCTTTATCCGGGACGCGGCTCCTACGAGCAGTACTTC. Its translation is CASSYSILYPGRGSYEQYF.

This chain connects TRBV14 to TRBJ2-1; D not resolved. Germline lookup yields CDR1 SGHDN and CDR2 FVKESK. The CDR3 contains 14 residues. The ends were cut back, 0 bases at V and 7 bases at J, with 10 bases in the middle. The DNA for the CDR3 is TGTGCCAGCAGCCAAGATATTACCCCTAATGAGCAGTTCTTC. Its protein product is CASSQDITPNEQFF.

This clonotype has just a few counts. This clone may be a read error of a much larger clone one base away. The gene calls are TRBV27 and TRBJ2-3; 8 nucleotides agree with TRBD2. Looked up from germline, CDR1 is MNHEY and CDR2 is SMNVEV (reference sequence). The CDR3 covers 16 residues. The CDR3 spells CARSLWREADAGTQYF. The CDR3 region has the DNA TGTGCCCGCAGTTTGTGGCGGGAGGCCGATGCCGGTACGCAGTATTTT.

This clonotype was seen once. This may be a read error: a much more frequent sequence differs by one nucleotide. This chain uses TRBV29-1 with TRBJ1-2; D is possibly TRBD1 (6 bases). Germline assignment: CDR1 SQVTM and CDR2 ANQGSEA. CDR3 size: 10 residues. CDR3 in amino acids: CSWAGDGYAF. Here the CDR3 DNA reads TGCAGCTGGGCAGGGGATGGCTACGCCTTC.

This clonotype was seen repeatedly, ten times or more. The chain employs TRBV20-1 and TRBJ2-1; unclear D gene. The V end lost 1 base, the J end lost 7 bases, and 11 bases lay between the germline ends. The CDR3 is 13 amino acids. Germline V CDR1 and CDR2: DFQATT, SNEGSKA (reference sequence). CDR3 protein: CSARALLGNEQFF. Written as DNA, the CDR3 is TGCAGTGCTAGAGCCCTTTTGGGAAATGAGCAGTTCTTC.

This clonotype has at least ten counts. The rearrangement links TRBV4-1 to TRBJ2-1, with D hard to call. Germline V CDR1 and CDR2: MGHRA, YSYEKL. There are 14 residues in the CDR3. V was shortened by 6 bases and J by 0 bases, with 9 bases between the two germline ends. This CDR3 is CASRTQSSYNEQFF. CDR3 nucleotides: TGCGCCAGCAGGACCCAGAGCTCCTACAATGAGCAGTTCTTC.

Regarding this clonotype: A much larger clone is a single base away; this may be a read error. The chain joins TRBV27 to TRBJ2-7; TRBD1 matches at 9 bases. Trimming at V came to 5 bases and at J to 3 bases, leaving 5 bases not matched to a gene. This CDR3 is 14 amino acids long. In germline, CDR1 is MNHEY, CDR2 SMNVEV (reference sequence). DNA for the CDR3: TGTGCCAGCAGTAGAGGGACAGGGATCTACGAGCAGTACTTC. Protein sequence: CASSRGTGIYEQYF.

This clonotype appeared a few times. This chain links TRBV29-1 with TRBJ2-7, with 7 bases that match TRBD1. CDR3 length equals 12 residues. CDR1 SQVTM and CDR2 ANQGSEA come from the germline V gene. The V and J ends lost 6 bases and 4 bases, in that order; junction bases with no gene match: 6. CDR3 in amino acids: CSVTGQFYEQYF. CDR3 DNA sequence: TGCAGCGTGACGGGACAGTTTTACGAGCAGTACTTC.

This clonotype was recorded many times. The chain employs TRBV6-5 and TRBJ2-1, with 11 positions matching TRBD2. With V trimmed by 4 bases and J by 10 bases, 9 bases remained unmatched. Germline V gene data show CDR1 as MNHEY and CDR2 as SVGAGI. CDR3 length equals 15 residues. Here the CDR3 DNA reads TGTGCCAGCAGTTCCGGTAGCGGGAGGGCCGGCGAGCAGTTCTTC. Encoded protein: CASSSGSGRAGEQFF.

This clonotype came up many times. The chain has TRBV28 and TRBJ2-5, with TRBD1 matching over 8 bases. Germline CDR1 is MDHEN and CDR2 is SYDVKM. Trimming removed 2 bases from V and 5 bases from J; junction bases left unmatched: 7. This CDR3 spans 15 amino acids. CDR3 nucleotides: TGTGCCAGCAGTTTACGGTGGACAGGGTATGAGACCCAGTACTTC. It is translated as CASSLRWTGYETQYF.

This clonotype occurred many times. V gene TRBV6-1 combines with J gene TRBJ2-7; tentatively, D is TRBD2 (6 bases). The ends were cut back, 5 bases at V and 0 bases at J, with 20 bases in the middle. In germline, CDR1 is MNHNS, CDR2 SASEGT. This CDR3 contains 17 residues. The CDR3 region has the DNA TGTGCCAGCAGTTCAGGGTTATTGCTAGCGCACTCCTACGAGCAGTACTTC. Amino acid sequence: CASSSGLLLAHSYEQYF.

This chain connects TRBV15 to TRBJ2-7; 8 bases are a match to TRBD1. CDR1 is LNHNV, CDR2 YYDKDF, per germline (reference sequence). Trimming removed 4 bases from V and 4 bases from J; junction bases left unmatched: 12. The length of the CDR3 is 16 residues. CDR3 amino acids: CATSTNLDRGWYEQYF. The CDR3 region has the DNA TGTGCCACCAGCACGAACCTTGACAGGGGCTGGTACGAGCAGTACTTC.

At least ten counts were recorded for this clonotype. CDR3 in amino acids: CSARVREWSTDTQYF. The CDR3 bases are TGCAGTGCTAGAGTTCGGGAGTGGAGCACAGATACGCAGTATTTT. The V and J genes are TRBV20-1 and TRBJ2-3, with a possible D match to TRBD2 (6 bases). V was clipped by 1 base and J by 0 bases, with 11 bases between them. Germline assignment: CDR1 DFQATT and CDR2 SNEGSKA (reference sequence). The CDR3 has 15 amino acids.

The chain has TRBV30 and TRBJ2-7; D might be TRBD1 (5 bases). The V and J ends lost 0 bases and 0 bases respectively, with 6 bases between them. The length of the CDR3 is 13 residues. From germline, CDR1 is GTSNPN and CDR2 SVGIG (reference sequence). Here the CDR3 DNA reads TGTGCCTGGAGTGTCGACAGCTCCTACGAGCAGTACTTC. As protein: CAWSVDSSYEQYF.

V is TRBV7-9 and J is TRBJ2-5; either TRBD1 or TRBD2 may fit D (6 bases each). V was shortened by 5 bases and J by 2 bases, with 15 bases between the two germline ends. This CDR3 is 15 amino acids long. The V gene's germline CDR1 is SEHNR and CDR2 FQNEAQ (reference sequence). In nucleotides, the CDR3 is TGTGCCAGCAGCCAGGGGACTGTGGGGCAAGAGACCCAGTACTTC. Its translation is CASSQGTVGQETQYF.

The chain combines TRBV19 with TRBJ2-7; the D gene is possibly TRBD1 (6 bases). The length of the CDR3 is 14 residues. The germline V gene has CDR1 LNHDA and CDR2 SQIVND (reference sequence). Deletions cut 5 bases from V and 9 bases from J, with 20 bases between. This CDR3 is CASSLWDNEAGQYF. CDR3 nucleotides: TGTGCCAGTAGTCTATGGGACAATGAAGCCGGGCAGTACTTC. The whole variable domain, remainder taken from reference TRBV19 and TRBJ2-7, is DGGITQSPKYLFRKEGQNVTLSCEQNLNHDAMYWYRQDPGQGLRLIYYSQIVNDFQKGDIAEGYSVSREKKESFPLTVTSAQKNPTAFYLCASSLWDNEAGQYFGPGTRLTVT.

This clonotype was found a few times. The chain links TRBV27 to TRBJ2-6, with 10 bases identical to TRBD1. The CDR3 runs 17 residues. The V and J ends lost 5 bases and 1 base, in that order; junction bases with no gene match: 5. Germline CDR1 is MNHEY and CDR2 is SMNVEV (reference sequence). CDR3 region: CASSPGTGVSGANVLTF. CDR3 sequence (DNA): TGTGCCAGCAGTCCCGGGACAGGGGTGTCTGGGGCCAACGTCCTGACTTTC.

This clonotype was counted at least ten times. This CDR3 is CASSSELAGWRTGELFF. In nucleotides, the CDR3 is TGTGCCAGCAGCTCGGAGCTAGCGGGCTGGCGGACCGGGGAGCTGTTTTTT. The rearrangement links TRBV5-4 to TRBJ2-2; TRBD2 matches 8 bases. The V gene end was trimmed by 3 bases and the J gene end by 5 bases; junction bases not matched to a gene: 12. CDR3 length equals 17 residues. CDR1 SGHNT and CDR2 YYREEE come from the germline V gene (reference sequence).

This clonotype showed up many times. The chain employs TRBV11-2 and TRBJ2-3; D is unresolved. The germline V and J ends were trimmed by 5 bases and 1 base, with 13 bases remaining between them. Germline values: CDR1 SGHAT, CDR2 FQNNGV. This CDR3 region has 15 residues. The CDR3 bases are TGTGCCAGCAGCCCCTACCCGGGTGGCACAGATACGCAGTATTTT. Translating it yields CASSPYPGGTDTQYF.

This clonotype was detected a few times. The chain joins TRBV7-6 to TRBJ2-7; weak D call: TRBD1 (6 bases). Trimming shortened V by 5 bases and J by 12 bases, and 20 bases separated the two germline ends. From germline, CDR1 is SGHVS and CDR2 FNYEAQ. The CDR3 length is 13 residues. As DNA, the CDR3 is TGTGCCAGCAGCCCGCCGGGACAAGCTCTTTGGTACTTC. Translation: CASSPPGQALWYF.

The chain joins TRBV5-1 to TRBJ2-7; D is unresolved. Germline values: CDR1 SGHRS, CDR2 YFSETQ. The CDR3 spans 12 residues. V was cut by 0 bases and J by 7 bases, with 8 bases left in between. The CDR3 sequence: CASSLGPTEQYF. The CDR3 region has the DNA TGCGCCAGCAGCTTGGGACCTACAGAGCAGTACTTC.